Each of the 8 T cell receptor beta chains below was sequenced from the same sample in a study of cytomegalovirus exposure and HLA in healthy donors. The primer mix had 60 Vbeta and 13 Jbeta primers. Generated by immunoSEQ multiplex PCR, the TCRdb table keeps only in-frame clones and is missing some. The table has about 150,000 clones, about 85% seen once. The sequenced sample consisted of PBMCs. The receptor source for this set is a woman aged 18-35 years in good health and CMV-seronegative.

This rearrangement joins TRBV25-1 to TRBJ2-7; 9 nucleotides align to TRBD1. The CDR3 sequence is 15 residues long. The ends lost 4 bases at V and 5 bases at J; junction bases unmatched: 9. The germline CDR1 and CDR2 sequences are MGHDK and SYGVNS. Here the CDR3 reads CASSVGGTGSDEQYF. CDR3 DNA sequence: TGTGCCAGCAGTGTAGGCGGGACAGGGTCAGACGAGCAGTACTTC.

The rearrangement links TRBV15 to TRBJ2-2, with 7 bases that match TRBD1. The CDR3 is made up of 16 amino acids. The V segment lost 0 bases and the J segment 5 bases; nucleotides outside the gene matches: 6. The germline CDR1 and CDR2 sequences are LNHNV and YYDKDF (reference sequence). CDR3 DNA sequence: TGTGCCACCAGCAGAGACAAGGCCAGGGGGACCGGGGAGCTGTTTTTT. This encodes CATSRDKARGTGELFF.

The CDR3 region has the DNA TGTGCCAGTAGTATTAGGGGACAGAACACAGATACGCAGTATTTT. This codes for CASSIRGQNTDTQYF. The chain has TRBV19 and TRBJ2-3; 7 bases are a match to TRBD1. J gave up 2 bases and V 3 bases, and 5 bases lay outside the gene matches. The CDR3 is 15 amino acids. CDR1 and CDR2 (germline): LNHDA, SQIVND (reference sequence).

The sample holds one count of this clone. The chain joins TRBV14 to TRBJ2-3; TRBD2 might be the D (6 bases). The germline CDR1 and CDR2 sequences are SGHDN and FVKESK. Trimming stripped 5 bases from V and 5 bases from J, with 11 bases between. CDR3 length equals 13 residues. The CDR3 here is CASSIDSGDTQYF. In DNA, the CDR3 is TGTGCCAGCAGCATCGATAGCGGAGATACGCAGTATTTT.

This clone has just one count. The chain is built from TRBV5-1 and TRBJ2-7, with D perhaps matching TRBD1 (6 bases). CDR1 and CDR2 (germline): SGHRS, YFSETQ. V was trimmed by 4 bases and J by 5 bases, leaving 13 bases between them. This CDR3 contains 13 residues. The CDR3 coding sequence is TGCGCCAGCAGCCGGACACAGGGAAACGAGCAGTACTTC. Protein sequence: CASSRTQGNEQYF.

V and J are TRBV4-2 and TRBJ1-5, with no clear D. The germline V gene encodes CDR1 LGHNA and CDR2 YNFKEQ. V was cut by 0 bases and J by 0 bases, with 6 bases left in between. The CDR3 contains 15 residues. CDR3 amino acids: CASSQESGSNQPQHF. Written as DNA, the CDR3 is TGTGCCAGCAGCCAAGAGTCCGGTAGCAATCAGCCCCAGCATTTT.

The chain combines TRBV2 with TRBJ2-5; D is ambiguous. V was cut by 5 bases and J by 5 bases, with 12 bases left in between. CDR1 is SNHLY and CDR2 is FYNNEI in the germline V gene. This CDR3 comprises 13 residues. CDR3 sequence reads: CASSRNLGETQYF. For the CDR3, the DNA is TGTGCCAGCAGTAGGAATCTCGGGGAGACCCAGTACTTC. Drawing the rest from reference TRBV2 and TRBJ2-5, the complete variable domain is EPEVTQTPSHQVTQMGQEVILRCVPISNHLYFYWYRQILGQKVEFLVSFYNNEISEKSEIFDDQFSVERPDGSNFTLKIRSTKLEDSAMYFCASSRNLGETQYFGPGTRLLVL.

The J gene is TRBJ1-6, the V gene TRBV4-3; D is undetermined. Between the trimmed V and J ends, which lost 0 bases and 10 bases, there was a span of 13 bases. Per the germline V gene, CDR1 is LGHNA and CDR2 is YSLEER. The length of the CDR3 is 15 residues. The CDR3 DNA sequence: TGCGCCAGCAGCCAAGAAGGAGGGCTCGGCTCACCCCTCCACTTT. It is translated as CASSQEGGLGSPLHF.